The 13 T cell receptor beta chains below were found in one sample sequenced in a study of PD-L1 blockade in urothelial cancer listed by TCRdb under 2017. Receptor amplification or capture employed the immunoSEQ multiplex PCR assay. The clones in this table, taken by TCRdb from immuneACCESS, are in-frame only. Not every clone is retained; where verified, under half of the shortfall comes from an unresolved V gene, and the cause of the rest is unknown. The sample includes almost 50,000 clones, with around 80% observed a single time. About 3% of the sample belongs to the ten largest clones. Sample time point, as interpreted from the label and publication: pretreatment peripheral blood. Here the sequenced sample was PBMCs, taken around atezolizumab (anti-PD-L1) treatment. The source is a man between 65 and 85 years old with urothelial cancer.

This chain uses TRBV5-6 with TRBJ2-3; D possibly corresponds to TRBD1 (5 bases). The germline V and J ends were trimmed by 2 bases and 4 bases, with 5 bases remaining between them. This CDR3 region has 12 residues. Germline values: CDR1 SGHDT, CDR2 YYEEEE. The CDR3: CASSLGADTQYF. DNA for the CDR3: TGTGCCAGCAGCTTAGGGGCAGATACGCAGTATTTT.

CDR3 nucleotide sequence: TGTGCCAGCAGCCCAATTACAGGGAATAACTATGGCTACACCTTC. Its translation: CASSPITGNNYGYTF. The chain uses TRBV7-8 and TRBJ1-2; a possible D gene is TRBD1 (6 bases). Trimming removed 5 bases from V and 1 base from J, with 14 bases in between. Germline V gene data show CDR1 as SGHVS and CDR2 as FQNEAQ. CDR3 size: 15 residues.

The V gene is TRBV18, the J gene TRBJ1-1; D is unresolved. Trimming took off 0 bases at V and 0 bases at J, with 8 bases between the two ends. The germline CDR1 and CDR2 sequences are KGHSH and LQKENI. The CDR3 is made up of 15 amino acids. The CDR3 sequence is CASSPPWAVNTEAFF. Written as DNA, the CDR3 is TGTGCCAGCTCACCACCCTGGGCCGTGAACACTGAAGCTTTCTTT.

V and J are TRBV14 and TRBJ2-5; a weak D match, TRBD2 (6 bases). The ends were cut back, 1 base at V and 2 bases at J, with 11 bases in the middle. The CDR3 runs 15 residues. Germline V lookup: CDR1 SGHDN, CDR2 FVKESK. The CDR3 sequence: CASSQVGSRQETQYF. CDR3 DNA sequence: TGTGCCAGCAGCCAAGTCGGGAGTCGTCAAGAGACCCAGTACTTC.

The chain links TRBV5-1 to TRBJ2-3, with 9 bases aligning to TRBD1. Germline assignment: CDR1 SGHRS and CDR2 YFSETQ. V was clipped by 2 bases and J by 6 bases; unmatched bases: 4. The CDR3 loop spans 14 amino acids. The CDR3, as DNA: TGCGCCAGCAGCTTTCGACAGGGGGGTGATACGCAGTATTTT. This gives the protein CASSFRQGGDTQYF.

The V gene is TRBV5-1, the J gene TRBJ1-5; D ambiguous. V gave up 2 bases and J gave up 5 bases, with 8 bases separating them. The CDR3 sequence is 13 residues long. Germline lookup yields CDR1 SGHRS and CDR2 YFSETQ. In nucleotides, the CDR3 is TGCGCCAGCAGCTTTAGCGGGGATCAGCCCCAGCATTTT. The encoded protein is CASSFSGDQPQHF. Together with reference TRBV5-1 and TRBJ1-5, the CDR3 gives the full variable domain: KAGVTQTPRYLIKTRGQQVTLSCSPISGHRSVSWYQQTPGQGLQFLFEYFSETQRNKGNFPGRFSGRQFSNSRSEMNVSTLELGDSALYLCASSFSGDQPQHFGDGTRLSIL.

The J gene is TRBJ1-2, the V gene TRBV5-5; TRBD1 is a possible D gene (6 bases). The V and J ends lost 4 bases and 5 bases respectively, with 18 bases between them. Per the germline V gene, CDR1 is SGHKS and CDR2 is YYEKEE (reference sequence). CDR3 length equals 15 residues. The CDR3 nucleotides are TGTGCCAGCAGCCCTAGCCTGGACAGTGATTATGGCTACACCTTC. Translating gives CASSPSLDSDYGYTF.

The chain combines TRBV14 with TRBJ1-2, with a tentative D call TRBD1 (5 bases). V was trimmed by 4 bases and J by 5 bases, leaving 14 bases between them. The V gene's germline CDR1 is SGHDN and CDR2 FVKESK. This CDR3 region has 14 residues. The CDR3 DNA sequence: TGTGCCAGCAGCCCCATATTGTCAGGGTATGGCTACACCTTC. Translated: CASSPILSGYGYTF. The entire variable domain, with the rest obtained from reference TRBV14 and TRBJ1-2, is as follows: EAGVTQFPSHSVIEKGQTVTLRCDPISGHDNLYWYRRVMGKEIKFLLHFVKESKQDESGMPNNRFLAERTGGTYSTLKVQPAELEDSGVYFCASSPILSGYGYTFGSGTRLTVV.

The chain uses TRBV13 and TRBJ2-5; D ambiguous. This CDR3 has 13 amino acids. CDR1 is PRHDT, CDR2 FYEKMQ, per germline (reference sequence). With 8 bases removed from V and 4 bases from J, the gap between germline ends came to 14 bases. CDR3 bases: TGTGCCAGCGCTACGCCTGCTGGAGAGACCCAGTACTTC. Its translation: CASATPAGETQYF.

J is TRBJ2-6 and V is TRBV28, with TRBD2 matching over 9 bases. J was trimmed by 0 bases and V by 2 bases; bases with no gene match: 8. The CDR3 loop spans 19 amino acids. The germline gives CDR1 MDHEN, CDR2 SYDVKM. The CDR3 sequence is CASSLGSASGTSGANVLTF. The CDR3 bases are TGTGCCAGCAGTTTAGGTTCGGCTAGCGGGACCTCTGGGGCCAACGTCCTGACTTTC. Drawing the rest from reference TRBV28 and TRBJ2-6, the complete variable domain is DVKVTQSSRYLVKRTGEKVFLECVQDMDHENMFWYRQDPGLGLRLIYFSYDVKMKEKGDIPEGYSVSREKKERFSLILESASTNQTSMYLCASSLGSASGTSGANVLTFGAGSRLTVL.

This clone came up once. The chain combines TRBV4-1 with TRBJ1-2; the D is unclear. Trimming pared 0 bases from V and 4 bases from J, leaving 12 bases between. The CDR3 is 15 residues long. Germline V gene sequence: CDR1 MGHRA, CDR2 YSYEKL. The CDR3 protein is CASSQDYPGGYGYTF. Written as DNA, the CDR3 is TGCGCCAGCAGCCAAGATTATCCAGGTGGCTATGGCTACACCTTC.

V usage is TRBV5-4 and J usage is TRBJ2-3, with TRBD2 matching over 11 bases. With V trimmed by 2 bases and J by 5 bases, 4 bases remained unmatched. The CDR3 is 15 amino acids. Germline V gene sequence: CDR1 SGHNT, CDR2 YYREEE (reference sequence). CDR3 sequence (DNA): TGTGCCAGCAGCTTTAGACTAGCGGGAAAAGATACGCAGTATTTT. This sequence encodes CASSFRLAGKDTQYF.

The rearrangement uses TRBV27 and TRBJ2-5; D possibly corresponds to TRBD1 (6 bases). The germline V and J ends were trimmed by 4 bases and 2 bases, with 8 bases remaining between them. Germline V gene sequence: CDR1 MNHEY, CDR2 SMNVEV (reference sequence). The CDR3 is 13 residues long. The CDR3 spells CASSSQGQETQYF. The CDR3 nucleotides are TGTGCCAGCAGTTCCCAGGGGCAAGAGACCCAGTACTTC.